A selection of T cell receptor beta chains follows, all from one sample in a study of cytomegalovirus exposure and HLA in healthy donors. The table came from immunoSEQ multiplex PCR; TCRdb's copy has only in-frame clones and leaves some out. Seen here are some 190,000 clones, 65% to 85% observed once, and the top ten hold approximately 2.9%. Sequences were obtained from PBMCs. These receptor sequences come from a female donor in good health and CMV-seronegative. The CDR3 runs from the conserved cysteine through the conserved F or W. A D gene is named only where the DNA matches it firmly. Clone size is shown for a subset of rows, as once, few, many or a class of expanded clone.

V gene,clone size,D gene,J gene,CDR3 protein,CDR3 DNA
TRBV2,NA,TRBD2,TRBJ2-1,CASSEVRSGGGGEQFF,TGTGCCAGCAGTGAAGTCCGAAGCGGGGGAGGCGGGGAGCAGTTCTTC
TRBV12-5,NA,TRBD1,TRBJ2-4,CASGSLTGTVHHF,TGTGCTAGTGGTTCGCTAACCGGGACAGTTCACCACTTC
TRBV18,once,TRBD1,TRBJ2-2,CASSPIFGQGGTGELFF,TGTGCCAGCTCACCAATCTTCGGACAGGGTGGCACCGGGGAGCTGTTTTTT
TRBV6-1,NA,NA,TRBJ2-6,CASSEAIGSSGANVLTF,TGTGCCAGCAGTGAAGCCATAGGGAGCTCTGGGGCCAACGTCCTGACTTTC
TRBV11-2,few,NA,TRBJ2-4,CASSLSGIQYF,TGTGCCAGCAGCTTAAGCGGCATTCAGTACTTC
TRBV11-2,NA,TRBD2,TRBJ2-2,CASSAKIAGVSGELFF,TGTGCCAGCAGCGCGAAAATAGCGGGAGTGTCAGGGGAGCTGTTTTTT
TRBV30,NA,NA,TRBJ2-1,CAWSGRATYNEQFF,TGTGCCTGGAGTGGGAGGGCAACCTACAATGAGCAGTTCTTC
TRBV7-8,NA,TRBD1,TRBJ2-3,CASSSRDRGIADTQYF,TGTGCCAGCAGCAGCCGGGACAGGGGTATAGCAGATACGCAGTATTTT
TRBV30,once,TRBD1,TRBJ1-1,CAWSAFGQVKF,TGTGCCTGGAGTGCCTTCGGACAGGTGAAATTT
TRBV19,NA,TRBD1,TRBJ1-2,CASSIGTGPRGGYTF,TGTGCCAGTAGTATTGGGACAGGGCCCAGAGGTGGCTACACCTTC
TRBV27,NA,TRBD1,TRBJ1-3,CASEDRAGNTIYF,TGTGCCAGCGAGGACAGGGCTGGAAACACCATATATTTT
TRBV5-1,NA,TRBD2,TRBJ2-1,CASSLELADTMRQFF,TGCGCCAGCAGCTTGGAACTAGCGGACACAATGAGGCAGTTCTTC
TRBV5-1,NA,NA,TRBJ2-1,CASRGGVEGNEQFF,TGCGCCAGCAGGGGCGGGGTCGAGGGTAATGAGCAGTTCTTC
TRBV5-4,NA,TRBD1,TRBJ2-7,CASSPGQGFSYEQYF,TGTGCCAGCAGTCCTGGACAGGGTTTCTCCTACGAGCAGTACTTC
TRBV28,NA,TRBD1,TRBJ2-1,CASSVRKGAGEQFF,TGTGCCAGCAGTGTGAGAAAGGGGGCTGGTGAGCAGTTCTTC
TRBV28,once,NA,TRBJ2-7,CASISGEFGSSTYEQYF,TGTGCCAGCATCTCAGGGGAATTTGGGTCTTCGACCTACGAGCAGTACTTC
TRBV28,NA,TRBD2,TRBJ2-4,CASSFGTSGRIAKNIQYF,TGTGCCAGCAGTTTCGGCACTAGCGGACGTATAGCCAAAAACATTCAGTACTTC
TRBV25-1,NA,TRBD2,TRBJ2-7,CASSDQRGASYEQYF,TGTGCCAGCAGTGATCAGCGGGGGGCCTCCTACGAGCAGTACTTC
TRBV29-1,NA,TRBD1,TRBJ2-1,CSVEEGGTGNYNEQFF,TGCAGCGTTGAAGAGGGCGGGACAGGGAATTACAATGAGCAGTTCTTC
TRBV6-1,NA,NA,TRBJ1-4,CASSELGRISEKLFF,TGTGCCAGCAGTGAACTCGGCAGGATTAGTGAAAAACTGTTTTTT
TRBV11-3,NA,TRBD1,TRBJ1-1,CASSLYGQGNTEAFF,TGTGCCAGCAGCTTATACGGACAGGGGAACACTGAAGCTTTCTTT
TRBV7-6,NA,NA,TRBJ1-1,CASSPRTARNTEAFF,TGTGCCAGCAGCCCGAGGACAGCTAGGAACACTGAAGCTTTCTTT
TRBV30,NA,NA,TRBJ2-2,CAWNAIPTAGELFF,TGTGCCTGGAACGCCATACCTACCGCCGGGGAGCTGTTTTTT
TRBV9,NA,TRBD2,TRBJ2-3,CASSVLAGGADTQYF,TGTGCCAGCAGCGTTTTAGCGGGGGGGGCAGATACGCAGTATTTT
TRBV6-6,NA,NA,TRBJ1-1,CASTREGNTEAFF,TGTGCCAGCACTAGAGAGGGGAACACTGAAGCTTTCTTT
TRBV6-5,NA,TRBD2,TRBJ2-7,CASSYSGGVYEQYF,TGTGCCAGCAGTTACTCGGGGGGGGTCTACGAGCAGTACTTC
TRBV18,few,NA,TRBJ2-5,CASSPRVSYYQETQYF,TGTGCCAGCTCACCACGCGTCAGCTACTATCAAGAGACCCAGTACTTC
TRBV5-1,NA,TRBD1,TRBJ1-1,CASSFVTGGETEAFF,TGCGCCAGCAGCTTTGTGACAGGGGGCGAGACTGAAGCTTTCTTT
TRBV2,once,NA,TRBJ2-7,CASSEPGAPSYEQYF,TGTGCCAGCAGTGAACCAGGGGCCCCATCCTACGAGCAGTACTTC
TRBV18,NA,TRBD2,TRBJ2-1,CASSPSGVAGESYNEQFF,TGTGCCAGCTCACCCTCCGGAGTAGCGGGAGAAAGCTACAATGAGCAGTTCTTC
TRBV14,NA,TRBD1,TRBJ2-4,CASSQYGRGTKNIQYF,TGTGCCAGCAGCCAATATGGCAGGGGGACCAAAAACATTCAGTACTTC
TRBV7-9,NA,NA,TRBJ2-2,CASSLWAGPNTGELFF,TGTGCCAGCAGCTTATGGGCGGGACCGAACACCGGGGAGCTGTTTTTT
TRBV18,NA,NA,TRBJ1-1,CASSPSRDMNTEAFF,TGTGCCAGCTCACCTAGCCGGGACATGAACACTGAAGCTTTCTTT
TRBV5-1,NA,NA,TRBJ1-1,CASSVQGGNTEAFF,TGCGCCAGCAGCGTACAGGGCGGCAACACTGAAGCTTTCTTT
TRBV4-3,NA,TRBD1,TRBJ1-2,CASSPQRGQGYTF,TGCGCCAGCAGCCCGCAGAGGGGGCAGGGCTACACCTTC
TRBV7-2,NA,TRBD2,TRBJ2-7,CASSLSGRRAYEQYF,TGTGCCAGCAGCTTGAGCGGGAGGAGGGCCTACGAGCAGTACTTC
TRBV6-5,NA,TRBD1,TRBJ1-4,CASSSRLPGQGEKLFF,TGTGCCAGCAGTTCCCGCCTACCGGGACAGGGAGAAAAACTGTTTTTT
TRBV28,NA,TRBD1,TRBJ1-1,CASSPRDSGYTEAFF,TGTGCCAGCAGTCCCCGGGACAGCGGGTACACTGAAGCTTTCTTT
TRBV6-5,NA,TRBD1,TRBJ2-7,CASSYREPGQMYEQYF,TGTGCCAGCAGTTACCGCGAACCGGGACAGATGTACGAGCAGTACTTC
TRBV18,NA,TRBD2,TRBJ2-1,CASSLSGLAGDNEQFF,TGTGCCAGCTCACTATCCGGACTAGCGGGAGACAATGAGCAGTTCTTC